This T cell receptor beta chain was sequenced for a study of T cells after yellow fever vaccination. This clonotype was seen many times. Germline CDR1 and CDR2: SGHVS and FQNEAQ. The V end was cut by 0 bases, the J end by 2 bases, with 7 bases between. The CDR3 consists of 14 residues. Using its own MiXCR run on the 5' RACE reads, TCRdb lists one record per CDR3 protein. Among 150,000 to 200,000 distinct CDR3 sequences listed, around 10% were seen once. The V gene is TRBV7-8, the J gene TRBJ1-2; D is uncertain. The sequence was collected from a man aged 18-30 years who received the YFV17D yellow fever vaccine. The sequencing used CD8+ T cells sorted from PBMCs, collected 15 days after the yellow fever booster vaccination. CDR3 residues: CASSLARPNYGYTF. In DNA form, the CDR3 reads TGTGCCAGCAGCTTAGCTAGGCCGAACTATGGCTACACCTTC.